A selection of T cell receptor beta chains follows, all from one sample in a study of blood T cell repertoires in COVID-19. Profiling relied on immunoSEQ multiplex PCR, and the TCRdb table lists in-frame clones only, not all of them. The data contain 200,000 to 250,000 clones, about 81% of them singletons. Sequencing was done on a sample of peripheral blood. The origin of the receptors is a woman between 65 and 79 years old with COVID-19, enrolled during active disease. Both conserved end residues are part of each CDR3. The D gene is left open where the match is weak. The size field is filled for only some rows; it gives once, few, many or a size class.

abundance,v_gene,j_gene,d_gene,CDR3nt,CDR3aa
.,TRBV6-2/TRBV6-3,TRBJ2-2,TRBD2,TGTGCCAGCAGTTACCCTACTAGCGGGAGGAAGGTGGACCGGGAGCTGTTTTTT,CASSYPTSGRKVDRELFF
.,TRBV19,TRBJ1-6,.,TGTGCCAGTAGTGACCGACAGGAATCACCCCTCCACTTT,CASSDRQESPLHF
.,TRBV28,TRBJ1-5,.,TGTGCCAGCCTATCATCTGAGTTATATAGCAATCAGCCCCAGCATTTT,CASLSSELYSNQPQHF
.,TRBV28,TRBJ1-1,TRBD1,TGTGCCAGCACCAACAGGGGTCCCATGGCTTTCTTT,CASTNRGPMAFF
.,TRBV2,TRBJ1-1,.,TGTGCCAGCAATCCAGGGACTCGAGGTGAAGCTTTCTTT,CASNPGTRGEAFF
.,TRBV9,TRBJ2-6,.,TGTGCCAGCAGCGCCCAACGTGGTTCTCCAGGAGGGGCCAACGTCCTGACTTTC,CASSAQRGSPGGANVLTF
few,TRBV11-2,TRBJ1-2,TRBD1,TGTGCCAGCAGCACCGGACAGGGGGTAGGTGGCTACACCTTC,CASSTGQGVGGYTF
.,TRBV9,TRBJ2-4,.,TGTGCCAGCAGCGTAGGGGGACTAAACATTCAGTACTTC,CASSVGGLNIQYF
.,TRBV11-3,TRBJ2-3,.,TGTGCCAGCAGCTTACGAGCAGACTCAGATACGCAGTATTTT,CASSLRADSDTQYF
once,TRBV28,TRBJ2-7,TRBD1,TGTGTCAGCAGGGCAGGGGGAATCTACGAGCAGTACTTC,CVSRAGGIYEQYF
few,TRBV6-2/TRBV6-3,TRBJ2-3,.,TGTGCCAGCAGTTACCCTGACTCCACGGGTACGCAGTATTTT,CASSYPDSTGTQYF
.,TRBV7-6,TRBJ2-7,.,TGTGCCAGCAGCTCATCTAGCGTCCACGAGCAGTACTTC,CASSSSSVHEQYF
.,TRBV7-9,TRBJ2-7,TRBD2,TGTGCCAGCAGCTTGGGACTAGCGGGCTTCATCGACGAGCAGTACTTC,CASSLGLAGFIDEQYF
.,TRBV19,TRBJ1-5,.,TGTGCCAGTAGGGGGGCGGGCGGCCAGCCCCAGCATTTT,CASRGAGGQPQHF
.,TRBV6-5,TRBJ2-7,.,TGTGCCAGCAGTTACGCTCAGGGGATCCCCTACGAGCAGTACTTC,CASSYAQGIPYEQYF
.,TRBV10-3,TRBJ2-7,.,TGTGCCATCAGTGAGTCCCCCATGTTGGAGGGGCCCTCCTACGAGCAGTACTTC,CAISESPMLEGPSYEQYF
.,TRBV28,TRBJ1-5,.,TGTGCCAGCACCACTGAAATCATATTGCCCCAGCATTTT,CASTTEIILPQHF
.,TRBV2,TRBJ2-2,TRBD2,TGTGCCAGCAGTGGAAGGCGCGGGAGCACCGGGGAGCTGTTTTTT,CASSGRRGSTGELFF
.,TRBV30,TRBJ1-1,.,TGTGCCTGGAGTGGGGAGATTAACACTGAAGCTTTCTTT,CAWSGEINTEAFF
once,TRBV28,TRBJ1-5,.,TGTGCCAGCAGCCCCCCGGCGCGGGGGGCTACTAATCAGCCCCAGCATTTT,CASSPPARGATNQPQHF
.,TRBV24-1,TRBJ1-2,.,TGTGCCACCAGTGTCGGGCGGGCCTATGGCTACACCTTC,CATSVGRAYGYTF
once,TRBV14,TRBJ2-1,.,TGTGCCAGCAGTCCTAGATTCCTCTCCTACAATGAGCAGTTCTTC,CASSPRFLSYNEQFF
.,TRBV7-2,TRBJ2-7,TRBD1,TGTGCCAGCAGCTTCGGACAGGGGGGTTACGAGCAGTACTTC,CASSFGQGGYEQYF
.,TRBV25-1,TRBJ2-3,TRBD2,TGTGCCAGCAGTGAAGAAAGGGTGGGAGGGACAGATACGCAGTATTTT,CASSEERVGGTDTQYF
.,TRBV6-5,TRBJ1-5,.,TGTGCCAGCGAGAACAGGGATTTGAGTCAGCCCCAGCATTTT,CASENRDLSQPQHF
.,TRBV7-2,TRBJ2-7,TRBD1,TGTGCCAGCAGGTCTGGACAGGGTTTTACCTACGAGCAGTACTTC,CASRSGQGFTYEQYF
.,TRBV7-9,TRBJ2-1,TRBD1,TGTGCCAGCAGCTCCGGACAGGGAATCTACAATGAGCAGTTCTTC,CASSSGQGIYNEQFF
few,TRBV20-1,TRBJ1-1,TRBD1,TGCAGTGCTAGTTACGACAGGGGGCAGATTGAAGCTTTCTTT,CSASYDRGQIEAFF
.,TRBV18,TRBJ1-1,.,TGTGCCAGCTCACCGCCTCAGGGATCGACCACTGAAGCTTTCTTT,CASSPPQGSTTEAFF